A selection of T cell receptor beta chains follows, all from one sample in a study of blood T cells in healthy people across ages. TCRdb analysed the 5' RACE reads with MiXCR anew, one entry per CDR3 protein. The sample holds 630,000 or so distinct CDR3 sequences, 25% to 35% seen once. The specimen sequenced was blood. The receptor set was obtained from a woman over 75 in good health. CDR3s leave out the opening cysteine and the closing phenylalanine or tryptophan.

cdr3_aa: ASSSPSGGQETQY; v_call: TRBV5-4
cdr3_aa: SATTSTDYTDTQY; v_call: TRBV20-1
cdr3_aa: ASRDRATYEQY; v_call: TRBV7-2
cdr3_aa: ASGMSSSGYT; v_call: TRBV28
cdr3_aa: ASRRGQGSTDTQY; v_call: TRBV5-1
cdr3_aa: ASSDRLAGGRNEQF; v_call: TRBV6-4
cdr3_aa: ASRLGDRGIDTQY; v_call: TRBV28
cdr3_aa: ASSQEETAAGTNVLT; v_call: TRBV4-1
cdr3_aa: ASSWDPRKDEQF; v_call: TRBV5-1
cdr3_aa: ASSSTGTGGKYEQY; v_call: TRBV2
cdr3_aa: ASSKKSGRSYEQY; v_call: TRBV12-3/TRBV12-4
cdr3_aa: ASSQMGAAGETQY; v_call: TRBV11-2
cdr3_aa: ASSSRWVLAHNEQF; v_call: TRBV28
cdr3_aa: ASSLGLTSGGSGEQF; v_call: TRBV7-2
cdr3_aa: ASSRDSYADTQY; v_call: TRBV7-2
cdr3_aa: ASSQERLGAGELF; v_call: TRBV4-3
cdr3_aa: ASSILGTANYGYT; v_call: TRBV27
cdr3_aa: ASSPSRQGPFYGYT; v_call: TRBV18
cdr3_aa: ASSPRGGSSFDTQY; v_call: TRBV12-3/TRBV12-4
cdr3_aa: SARVSGGGLSYEQY; v_call: TRBV20-1
cdr3_aa: ASSLGGYT; v_call: TRBV7-2
cdr3_aa: ASSRSGEETQY; v_call: TRBV5-1
cdr3_aa: ASSDTGTPTGYT; v_call: TRBV25-1
cdr3_aa: ASSLAAGGAYEQY; v_call: TRBV7-7
cdr3_aa: ASSPPLTGFNEQF; v_call: TRBV14
cdr3_aa: SASGGAGANVLT; v_call: TRBV20-1
cdr3_aa: ASSGRGQENTEAF; v_call: TRBV5-1
cdr3_aa: ASSLRQDRTGNTIY; v_call: TRBV7-2
cdr3_aa: ASSFLTETQY; v_call: TRBV6-2/TRBV6-3
cdr3_aa: ASSLDRGGNTQY; v_call: TRBV11-2
cdr3_aa: AGSLGLAGGHNEQF; v_call: TRBV7-8
cdr3_aa: ATSSAGTGVHEQY; v_call: TRBV15
cdr3_aa: SAFGDRRTDTQY; v_call: TRBV20-1
cdr3_aa: ASSPGLAGFSVYEQY; v_call: TRBV5-6
cdr3_aa: ANSLAGQGAVAH; v_call: TRBV12-3/TRBV12-4
cdr3_aa: ASSLLGGMNTEAF; v_call: TRBV27
cdr3_aa: ASSPGQDSYGYT; v_call: TRBV18
cdr3_aa: ASSYTGTGKGGYT; v_call: TRBV6-5
cdr3_aa: ASSLGSMSSYNEQY; v_call: TRBV7-9
cdr3_aa: SARGQTGSQPQH; v_call: TRBV20-1
cdr3_aa: SVAGTGGQETQY; v_call: TRBV29-1
cdr3_aa: SAREAGTGQNYGYT; v_call: TRBV20-1
cdr3_aa: SARDPGQGAAGYT; v_call: TRBV20-1
cdr3_aa: ATSDRAPSYNEQF; v_call: TRBV5-1
cdr3_aa: ASSYDPRETQY; v_call: TRBV5-6
cdr3_aa: SARWGSGNTIY; v_call: TRBV20-1
cdr3_aa: ASSLEQHSYEQY; v_call: TRBV7-2